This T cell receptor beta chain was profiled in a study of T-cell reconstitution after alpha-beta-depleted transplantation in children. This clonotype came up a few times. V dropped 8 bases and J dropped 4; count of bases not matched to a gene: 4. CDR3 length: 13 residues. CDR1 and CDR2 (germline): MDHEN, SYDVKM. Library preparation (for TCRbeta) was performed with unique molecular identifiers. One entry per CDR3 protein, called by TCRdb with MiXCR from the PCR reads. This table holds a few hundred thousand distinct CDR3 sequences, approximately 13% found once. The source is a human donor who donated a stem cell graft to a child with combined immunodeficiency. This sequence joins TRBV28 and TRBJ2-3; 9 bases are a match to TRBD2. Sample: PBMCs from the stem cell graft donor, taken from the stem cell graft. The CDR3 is CASQGGGADTQYF. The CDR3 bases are TGTGCCAGCCAAGGCGGGGGGGCAGATACGCAGTATTTT.